A selection of T cell receptor beta chains follows, all from one sample in a study of OX40 agonist ivuxolimab in advanced cancers. Repertoires were generated with immunoSEQ multiplex PCR, while TCRdb's copy carries only in-frame clones and drops some. Among about 62,000 clones, approximately 92% were seen once, and the ten largest hold around an eighth. The source was CD4+ or CD8+ T cells sorted from blood, collected in a trial of the OX40 agonist ivuxolimab. These receptors were obtained from an adult with an advanced solid tumor such as melanoma, head and neck, liver or kidney cancer. The CDR3 runs from the conserved cysteine through the conserved F or W. A D gene is named only where the DNA matches it firmly. Only part of the rows carry a size: once, few, many, or a class if the clone is expanded.

V	J	size	D	length	CDR3	DNA
TRBV15	TRBJ2-2	NA	TRBD2	14	CATSEAGLGGELFF	TGTGCCACCAGCGAAGCGGGGTTGGGCGGGGAGCTGTTTTTT
TRBV9	TRBJ2-3	NA	TRBD2	14	CASSGWEGTDTQYF	TGTGCCAGCAGCGGCTGGGAGGGGACAGATACGCAGTATTTT
TRBV4-2	TRBJ1-3	NA	TRBD1	16	CASSQVGQGAGNTIYF	TGTGCCAGCAGCCAAGTGGGACAGGGGGCTGGAAACACCATATATTTT
TRBV7-3	TRBJ2-1	NA	NA	12	CASSLGDNEQFF	TGTGCCAGCAGCTTAGGGGACAATGAGCAGTTCTTC
TRBV11-2	TRBJ2-5	NA	TRBD2	14	CASTYLAGEETQYF	TGTGCCAGCACCTACCTAGCGGGAGAAGAGACCCAGTACTTC
TRBV9	TRBJ2-1	NA	TRBD2	14	CASSLGLAWNEQFF	TGTGCCAGCAGCTTGGGACTAGCTTGGAATGAGCAGTTCTTC
TRBV6-5	TRBJ2-7	NA	NA	13	CASSYSRAYEQYF	TGTGCCAGCAGTTACTCGAGAGCCTACGAGCAGTACTTC
TRBV9	TRBJ2-1	NA	NA	14	CASSEGHSYNEQFF	TGTGCCAGCAGCGAGGGACACTCCTACAATGAGCAGTTCTTC
TRBV12-5	TRBJ1-1	NA	NA	15	CASGFHFGMNTEAFF	TGTGCTAGTGGTTTTCACTTCGGGATGAACACTGAAGCTTTCTTT
TRBV7-9	TRBJ1-1	NA	NA	14	CASRRSRVGTEAFF	TGTGCCAGCAGGCGTAGCAGGGTGGGCACTGAAGCTTTCTTT
TRBV7-6	TRBJ2-7	NA	TRBD2	15	CASSLLSGSTYEQYF	TGTGCCAGCAGCTTACTCAGCGGGAGTACTTACGAGCAGTACTTC
TRBV9	TRBJ1-1	NA	NA	14	CASSLGGVNTEAFF	TGTGCCAGCAGCTTAGGAGGGGTTAACACTGAAGCTTTCTTT
TRBV7-6	TRBJ2-7	NA	NA	13	CASSLSGGDEQYF	TGTGCCAGCAGCCTTTCGGGTGGAGACGAGCAGTACTTC
TRBV5-4	TRBJ1-2	NA	NA	14	CASSSGQSNYGYTF	TGTGCCAGCAGCTCAGGACAGTCTAACTATGGCTACACCTTC
TRBV5-1	TRBJ2-7	NA	NA	14	CASSLSAESYEQYF	TGCGCCAGCAGCTTGTCTGCGGAGAGCTACGAGCAGTACTTC
TRBV6-5	TRBJ2-5	NA	NA	14	CASSYVGSSGTQYF	TGTGCCAGCAGTTACGTAGGGAGTTCGGGGACCCAGTACTTC
TRBV7-9	TRBJ2-7	NA	NA	13	CASSLAEGGEQYF	TGTGCCAGCAGCTTAGCTGAGGGGGGCGAGCAGTACTTC
TRBV7-6	TRBJ2-7	NA	NA	14	CASSLGVGSYEQYF	TGTGCCAGCAGCTTAGGCGTCGGGTCATACGAGCAGTACTTC
TRBV2	TRBJ1-5	NA	TRBD1	16	CASSEGPTGGFQPQHF	TGTGCCAGCAGTGAAGGCCCGACAGGGGGCTTTCAGCCCCAGCATTTT
TRBV7-9	TRBJ2-5	NA	TRBD1	19	CASSFPRGKDRGRGETQYF	TGTGCCAGCAGCTTTCCCCGGGGAAAGGACAGGGGGCGCGGAGAGACCCAGTACTTC
TRBV19	TRBJ2-1	NA	TRBD1	15	CASSIPGGRDNEQFF	TGTGCCAGTAGTATCCCAGGGGGTCGGGACAATGAGCAGTTCTTC
TRBV9	TRBJ1-2	once	TRBD1	17	CASSVFDGTGYNYGYTF	TGTGCCAGCAGCGTATTCGACGGGACAGGGTACAACTATGGCTACACCTTC
TRBV2	TRBJ1-5	NA	NA	17	CASSPSAGLSRWQPQHF	TGTGCCAGCAGCCCGTCGGCGGGCCTCTCCAGATGGCAGCCCCAGCATTTT
TRBV9	TRBJ2-7	once	TRBD2	16	CASSVDFGGGDYEQYF	TGTGCCAGCAGCGTAGATTTCGGCGGGGGGGACTACGAGCAGTACTTC
TRBV5-6	TRBJ1-1	NA	NA	14	CASSFFGGATEAFF	TGTGCCAGCAGCTTTTTTGGGGGGGCGACTGAAGCTTTCTTT
TRBV27	TRBJ2-7	NA	NA	14	CASSFLGNDYEQYF	TGTGCCAGCAGTTTCTTAGGTAACGACTACGAGCAGTACTTC
TRBV27	TRBJ2-5	NA	TRBD1	14	CASSSLGTGETQYF	TGTGCCAGCAGTTCACTCGGGACAGGAGAGACCCAGTACTTC
TRBV27	TRBJ2-1	NA	NA	16	CASTPLQKVTYNEQFF	TGTGCCAGCACCCCTCTACAGAAGGTTACCTACAATGAGCAGTTCTTC
TRBV27	TRBJ2-7	NA	TRBD1	15	CASSQIRDSPYEQYF	TGTGCCAGCAGTCAAATCCGGGACAGCCCTTACGAGCAGTACTTC
TRBV19	TRBJ1-2	few	TRBD1	12	CASSTGGYGYTF	TGTGCCAGTAGTACAGGGGGCTATGGCTACACCTTC
TRBV7-9	TRBJ1-2	NA	TRBD1	14	CASSLAGGLEGYTF	TGTGCCAGCAGCTTAGCAGGGGGCCTGGAGGGCTACACCTTC
TRBV6-1	TRBJ1-1	once	NA	13	CASSEEWNTEAFF	TGTGCCAGCAGTGAAGAATGGAACACTGAAGCTTTCTTT
TRBV21-1	TRBJ2-1	NA	NA	12	CASSKDAQEQFF	TGTGCCAGCAGCAAAGATGCGCAAGAGCAGTTCTTC
TRBV19	TRBJ2-1	NA	TRBD2	19	CASSIITSGGALSYNEQFF	TGTGCCAGTAGTATCATCACTAGCGGGGGGGCCCTCTCCTACAATGAGCAGTTCTTC
TRBV29-1	TRBJ1-2	NA	TRBD1	13	CSVEITGGNGYTF	TGCAGCGTTGAAATTACAGGGGGAAACGGCTACACCTTC
TRBV7-9	TRBJ2-5	NA	NA	12	CASSQRSETQYF	TGTGCCAGCAGCCAGCGGTCGGAGACCCAGTACTTC
TRBV27	TRBJ1-1	NA	NA	14	CASSLGGLRTEAFF	TGTGCCAGCAGTTTAGGGGGGCTAAGGACTGAAGCTTTCTTT
TRBV5-1	TRBJ2-5	NA	NA	15	CASSLAGQGQETQYF	TGCGCCAGCAGCTTGGCGGGGCAGGGCCAAGAGACCCAGTACTTC
TRBV13	TRBJ1-1	NA	NA	12	CASSLGMSEAFF	TGTGCCAGCAGCTTAGGTATGTCTGAAGCTTTCTTT
TRBV9	TRBJ2-3	NA	NA	17	CASSVARAATSTDTQYF	TGTGCCAGCAGCGTAGCTCGGGCGGCAACTAGCACAGATACGCAGTATTTT
TRBV6-6	TRBJ1-5	NA	NA	15	CASKYSSQLDQPQHF	TGTGCCAGCAAATATTCATCCCAGCTGGATCAGCCCCAGCATTTT
TRBV10-3	TRBJ2-7	NA	TRBD2	18	CASSWTSGGPIYSYEQYF	TGTGCCAGCAGCTGGACTAGCGGGGGCCCGATCTACTCCTACGAGCAGTACTTC
TRBV7-3	TRBJ1-1	NA	NA	15	CASSLSLQTNTEAFF	TGTGCCAGCAGCTTATCGTTGCAGACGAACACTGAAGCTTTCTTT
TRBV6-5	TRBJ1-5	NA	NA	14	CASSRGNSNQPQHF	TGTGCCAGCAGTAGGGGAAATAGCAATCAGCCCCAGCATTTT
TRBV18	TRBJ2-3	NA	TRBD1	18	CASSPGTGSIYSTDTQYF	TGTGCCAGCTCACCGGGGACAGGCAGCATCTATAGCACAGATACGCAGTATTTT
TRBV5-4	TRBJ2-7	NA	NA	12	CASSLFSYEQYF	TGTGCCAGCAGCTTGTTTTCCTACGAGCAGTACTTC
TRBV6-5	TRBJ2-7	NA	NA	14	CASNQGGPYYEQYF	TGTGCCAGCAACCAGGGAGGTCCCTATTACGAGCAGTACTTC
TRBV11-2	TRBJ2-4	NA	NA	15	CASSLVNVAKNIQYF	TGTGCCAGCAGCTTAGTCAACGTAGCCAAAAACATTCAGTACTTC
TRBV5-1	TRBJ1-2	NA	TRBD1	13	CASSRDSNYGYTF	TGCGCCAGCAGCCGGGACAGCAACTATGGCTACACCTTC
TRBV4-3	TRBJ2-3	once	NA	16	CASSRLWEDNTDTQYF	TGCGCCAGCAGCCGGCTGTGGGAGGACAACACAGATACGCAGTATTTT
TRBV19	TRBJ1-5	few	NA	12	CASSIGNQPQHF	TGTGCCAGTAGTATAGGCAATCAGCCCCAGCATTTT